This T cell receptor (beta chain) came from a study of blood T cells in healthy people across ages. Study as a whole: About one barcoded beta molecule per two T cells was captured by template switching.

V dropped 4 bases and J dropped 7; count of bases not matched to a gene: 15. This CDR3 has 16 amino acids. Per germline, CDR1 MDHEN and CDR2 SYDVKM. The individuals who served as donors were healthy Caucasians living in Russia, aged about 6 to 95. Then a second PCR, running roughly 7 to 11 cycles, was carried out with a sample-barcoded 5' primer and a J-beta primer mix. TCRdb processed the 5' RACE reads anew with MiXCR; each CDR3 protein has one entry. This table holds about 680,000 distinct CDR3 sequences, approximately 49% found once. J is TRBJ1-2 and V is TRBV28; 7 nucleotides align to TRBD1. This TCR came from a woman aged 55-75 years in good health. The sample comprised blood. This CDR3 reads CASSSPGGGLVSGYTF. In DNA, the CDR3 is TGTGCCAGCAGTTCCCCAGGGGGAGGGTTGGTGTCTGGCTACACCTTC.